This T cell receptor (beta chain) was observed in a study of control samples from healthy donors and cancer patients. V lost 7 bases and J 0 bases, leaving 13 bases between the germline ends. The CDR3 length is 14 residues. Germline values: CDR1 LNHDA, CDR2 SQIVND (reference sequence). Data came from immunoSEQ multiplex PCR; TCRdb stores just in-frame clones and leaves some out. Of about 60,000 clones listed, over 75% were seen once; the top ten hold 4.5% to 7%. This clone was seen a few times. This sequence originates from a middle-aged man in good health. The chain recombines TRBV19 with TRBJ2-7, with D possibly matching TRBD2 (6 bases). Sample: blood. The CDR3 is CASTPTRSSYEQYF. The CDR3 DNA follows: TGTGCCAGTACCCCGACTAGGTCCTCCTACGAGCAGTACTTC.